Detailed here is one T cell receptor beta chain. The antigen it recognizes is unknown. These data come from a study of CXCR3-negative and CXCR3-positive naive CD8 T cells (dated by TCRdb to between 2018 and 2021). Regarding the research as a whole: In total, some 150 million TRB reads were obtained, which works out to roughly 1.5 +/- 0.3 million reads per library. Diversity and physicochemical repertoire analyses covered about a dozen donors pooled from two independent experiments. Naive subsets from five or six donors and memory cells from 3 donors were included in the TRBV-TRBJ cluster analysis.

Its CDR3 holds 17 amino acids, cysteine through phenylalanine. No DNA sequence is on record. Via the germline V gene, CDR1 is MDHEN and CDR2 SYDVKM. For each CD8+ T cell subset, flow sorting was done in triplicate, and a few hundred thousand cells per subset went directly into RLT lysis buffer. Peripheral blood mononuclear cells were isolated from buffy coats by standard density gradient centrifugation. Total RNA was extracted from sorted cells with an RNeasy Mini Kit. Sequenced on a NextSeq 550. The Human TCR Profiling Kit (MiLaboratory) was used to make UMI-labeled 5' RACE TRB cDNA libraries. cDNA synthesis used the entire amount of extracted RNA, and PCR amplification then used the entire amount of cDNA produced. Libraries were prepared in parallel with an identical number of PCR cycles. Concerning the study's data processing: With a requirement of at least two reads per UMI, MIGEC and MiXCR extracted about 50,000 +/- 10,000 unique UMI-labeled TRB cDNA molecules per library. Each library averaged roughly 40,000 +/- 10,000 functional in-frame TRB CDR3 nucleotide clonotypes without stop codons. After each sample was downsampled to 5000 UMI-labeled TRB molecules, VDJtools was used to calculate diversity metrics such as normalized Shannon-Wiener and Chao1. VDJtools computed clonotype-size-weighted physicochemical properties of the central five CDR3 residues: interaction energy, strength, volume and Kidera factor 4. TCRdb reprocessed the reads; each CDR3 protein sequence makes one entry, and DNA is unavailable. In this record, the V and J calls reflect TCRdb's handling and not the investigators' own analysis. The sample's clone listing holds approximately 41,000 distinct CDR3 sequences. The ten largest clonotypes hold about 14% of the sample.

Here is what the overall study found, with its caveats: Comparably high repertoire diversity was found in both naive subsets, whereas much lower repertoire diversity was found in memory CD8+ T cells. Because surface CD5, which has been linked to self-reactivity in mice, was comparable between naive subsets, TCR interaction strength was also inferred from TRB CDR3 physicochemical properties. Similar TRBV-TRBJ usage was shown by naive CXCR3-negative and CXCR3-positive cells from the same donor, whereas distinct patterns were shown by memory cells. Freshly isolated PBMCs were used for most assays because CXCR3 expression partially decreased after cryopreservation.

This TCR was sampled from a human donor in good health. Some clones in this sample may be carry-over from other donors' samples. What was sequenced was memory CD8+ T cells from blood. The sample's cell subset or site label is to be understood as: conventional CD8+ memory T cells (TMEM), sorted as controls. Recombination joined TRBV28 with TRBJ1-2; the D gene TCRdb calls, TRBD1, cannot be checked with no DNA. CDR3 sequence: CASSSPDRLKSNYGYTF.